This TCR beta chain was observed in a study of T cells in Graves' hyperthyroidism and ophthalmopathy. Trimming removed 0 bases from V and 5 bases from J; junction bases left unmatched: 4. The CDR3 sequence is 13 residues long. Germline loops: CDR1 SQVTM, CDR2 ANQGSEA. Patients with uncontrolled infections, other autoimmune diseases, pregnancy or lactation were excluded. PBMCs were derived from about 10 ml fresh peripheral blood. The investigators amplified TCR beta CDR3 regions from RNA transcripts. The HTBI primer set served for first-round RT-PCR of the TCR CDR3. TCRdb used MiXCR to reprocess the multiplex PCR reads, holding one entry per CDR3 protein. There are nearly 250,000 distinct CDR3 sequences in the sample; approximately 23% occur only once, and roughly a third lies in the top ten. This clonotype was detected many times. Its target is unknown. Study results and limitations: Most clonotypes expanded in thyroid above 0.001 were likewise present in blood.

The TCR was taken from a woman aged 40 to 50 with Graves' ophthalmopathy. Sequenced: blood. V gene TRBV29-1 combines with J gene TRBJ2-7, with 7 positions matching TRBD2. As DNA, the CDR3 is TGCAGCGTTGAAGAGGGGGGGTGGGACGAGCAGTACTTC. Translated, it gives CSVEEGGWDEQYF.